The rows below give T cell receptor beta chains drawn from one sample of a study of CD8 T cells in Susac syndrome. A single record per CDR3 protein comes from TCRdb applying MiXCR to the immunoSEQ multiplex PCR reads. Among 150,000 to 250,000 distinct CDR3 sequences listed, roughly 96% were seen once. Sequencing used CD4+ T cells from PBMCs. These receptor sequences come from a human donor with multiple sclerosis. CDR3s include the opening cysteine and the closing phenylalanine or tryptophan. D genes are given only for firm matches. The size of a clone is reported for some rows only, either as once, few or many, or as a class for expanded clones.

size	V	J	D	CDR3	DNA
-	TRBV30	TRBJ2-5	-	CAWSAQETQYF	TGTGCCTGGAGTGCCCAAGAGACCCAGTACTTC
-	TRBV29-1	TRBJ1-1	-	CSVEAGAPEAFF	TGCAGCGTTGAGGCAGGGGCTCCTGAAGCTTTCTTT
-	TRBV4-1	TRBJ2-7	TRBD1	CASSQPGTGTYEQYF	TGCGCCAGCAGCCAGCCCGGGACAGGGACCTACGAGCAGTACTTC
-	TRBV3-1	TRBJ1-1	-	CASSQAGRTEAFF	TGTGCCAGCAGCCAAGCTGGCCGCACTGAAGCTTTCTTT
-	TRBV20-1	TRBJ2-7	-	CSASSVSYEQYF	TGCAGTGCTAGTTCGGTCTCCTACGAGCAGTACTTC
once	TRBV23-1	TRBJ2-7	-	CASRNYEQYF	TGCGCCAGCAGAAACTACGAGCAGTACTTC
-	TRBV11-2	TRBJ1-6	TRBD1	CASSPDRGYNSPLHF	TGTGCCAGCAGCCCGGACAGGGGTTACAATTCACCCCTCCACTTT
-	TRBV30	TRBJ2-7	-	CAWNRDGSYEQYF	TGTGCCTGGAATCGGGACGGCTCCTACGAGCAGTACTTC
-	TRBV6-1	TRBJ1-5	-	CASSEWTLYSNQPQHF	TGTGCCAGCAGTGAATGGACATTATATAGCAATCAGCCCCAGCATTTT
-	TRBV20-1	TRBJ2-7	-	CSALPDEQYF	TGCAGTGCACTTCCAGACGAGCAGTACTTC
-	TRBV29-1	TRBJ2-3	-	CSVEGGVADTQYF	TGCAGCGTTGAAGGGGGTGTCGCAGATACGCAGTATTTT
-	TRBV20-1	TRBJ2-3	TRBD2	CSAIAGVSTDTQYF	TGCAGTGCTATAGCGGGAGTATCCACAGATACGCAGTATTTT
-	TRBV27	TRBJ2-2	TRBD2	CASSPGLAVDTGELFF	TGTGCCAGCAGTCCGGGACTAGCGGTCGACACCGGGGAGCTGTTTTTT
-	TRBV12-3/TRBV12-4	TRBJ1-1	-	CASSLMTITEAFF	TGTGCCAGCAGTTTAATGACGATCACTGAAGCTTTCTTT
once	TRBV3-1	TRBJ2-7	TRBD1	CASSQRGRDEQYF	TGTGCCAGCAGCCAGAGGGGGCGGGACGAGCAGTACTTC
once	TRBV13	TRBJ1-1	TRBD1	CASSARQGQAFF	TGTGCCAGCAGCGCCCGACAGGGACAAGCTTTCTTT
-	TRBV20-1	TRBJ2-2	TRBD2	CSATNRLAGGELFF	TGCAGTGCTACCAATAGACTAGCGGGAGGGGAGCTGTTTTTT
-	TRBV29-1	TRBJ2-2	-	CSVGGTTGELFF	TGCAGCGTTGGAGGTACCACCGGGGAGCTGTTTTTT
-	TRBV18	TRBJ2-7	TRBD1	CASSPPDRVNEQYF	TGTGCCAGCTCACCGCCCGACAGGGTCAACGAGCAGTACTTC
-	TRBV9	TRBJ1-2	-	CASSVAGAYNYGYTF	TGTGCCAGCAGCGTAGCAGGGGCCTATAACTATGGCTACACCTTC
-	TRBV30	TRBJ2-3	-	CAWSEGPDTQYF	TGTGCCTGGAGCGAAGGACCAGATACGCAGTATTTT
-	TRBV12-3/TRBV12-4	TRBJ2-1	TRBD2	CASSGYPGTSGNEQFF	TGTGCCAGCAGTGGCTACCCCGGGACTAGCGGGAATGAGCAGTTCTTC
-	TRBV20-1	TRBJ2-4	TRBD2	CSAPTSGRTDIQYF	TGCAGTGCCCCGACTAGCGGGAGAACGGACATTCAGTACTTC
-	TRBV12-3/TRBV12-4	TRBJ1-1	-	CASLHRANTEAFF	TGTGCCAGCCTTCACAGGGCGAACACTGAAGCTTTCTTT
-	TRBV29-1	TRBJ1-2	TRBD1	CSVLDRVGGYTF	TGCAGCGTTTTGGACAGGGTGGGCGGCTACACCTTC
-	TRBV11-2	TRBJ2-6	-	CASSSPGRGANVLTF	TGTGCCAGCAGCTCGCCGGGCCGGGGGGCCAACGTCCTGACTTTC
-	TRBV3-1	TRBJ2-7	TRBD1	CASSRGTGGTYEQYF	TGTGCCAGCAGCCGCGGGACAGGGGGCACCTACGAGCAGTACTTC
-	TRBV12-3/TRBV12-4	TRBJ2-4	-	CASREAKNIQYF	TGTGCCAGCAGGGAGGCCAAAAACATTCAGTACTTC
-	TRBV2	TRBJ2-7	TRBD1	CASRRDRRNEQYF	TGTGCCAGCCGCCGGGACAGGCGCAACGAGCAGTACTTC
-	TRBV29-1	TRBJ1-2	-	CSVAGGGSGYTF	TGCAGCGTTGCCGGGGGGGGCTCGGGCTACACCTTC
-	TRBV3-1	TRBJ2-7	-	CASSRPSPYEQYF	TGTGCCAGCAGCCGCCCTAGCCCCTACGAGCAGTACTTC
-	TRBV6-1	TRBJ2-1	TRBD2	CASRPRLAGVSEEQFF	TGTGCCAGCAGACCCAGACTAGCGGGAGTGAGTGAAGAGCAGTTCTTC
-	TRBV20-1	TRBJ2-5	-	CSARVAGETQYF	TGCAGTGCTAGAGTGGCGGGGGAGACCCAGTACTTC
-	TRBV29-1	TRBJ2-4	-	CSVAQDIAKNIQYF	TGCAGCGTTGCTCAGGACATAGCCAAAAACATTCAGTACTTC
-	TRBV20-1	TRBJ1-1	-	CSARVGFTEAFF	TGCAGTGCTAGAGTAGGTTTCACTGAAGCTTTCTTT
-	TRBV6-1	TRBJ1-5	-	CASSSAADWGNQPQHF	TGTGCCAGCAGCTCCGCGGCCGACTGGGGCAATCAGCCCCAGCATTTT
-	TRBV23-1	TRBJ2-5	-	CATGPGMETQYF	TGCGCCACCGGGCCCGGAATGGAGACCCAGTACTTC
-	TRBV9	TRBJ1-6	-	CASSAEVTTRSPLHF	TGTGCCAGCAGCGCAGAGGTGACGACTAGGTCACCCCTCCACTTT
-	TRBV19	TRBJ2-7	TRBD1	CASKRTGAYEQYF	TGTGCCAGTAAAAGGACAGGGGCCTACGAGCAGTACTTC
-	TRBV3-1	TRBJ2-1	TRBD2	CASSQDPTSLVFF	TGTGCCAGCAGCCAAGATCCGACTAGCTTGGTGTTCTTC
-	TRBV12-3/TRBV12-4	TRBJ2-3	-	CASSLQGKDTQYF	TGTGCCAGCAGTTTACAGGGAAAAGATACGCAGTATTTT
-	TRBV5-4	TRBJ2-7	TRBD1	CASASGTGSFDEQYF	TGTGCCAGCGCCTCCGGGACAGGGTCTTTCGACGAGCAGTACTTC
-	TRBV29-1	TRBJ2-1	-	CSVEDLASASYNEQFF	TGCAGCGTTGAAGATCTCGCTAGCGCCTCCTACAATGAGCAGTTCTTC
-	TRBV20-1	TRBJ2-7	-	CSARDLSQGKYEQYF	TGCAGTGCTAGAGATCTTTCCCAGGGGAAGTACGAGCAGTACTTC
-	TRBV7-2	TRBJ2-2	-	CASRPTLGGTGELFF	TGTGCCAGCAGACCTACACTAGGAGGCACCGGGGAGCTGTTTTTT
-	TRBV30	TRBJ1-2	-	CAWSGTGFGYTF	TGTGCCTGGAGCGGTACAGGGTTTGGCTACACCTTC
-	TRBV27	TRBJ1-6	-	CASSSLGGGNSPLHF	TGTGCCAGCAGCAGTCTGGGGGGCGGAAATTCACCCCTCCACTTT
-	TRBV3-1	TRBJ2-5	-	CASEPGGQETQYF	TGTGCCAGCGAGCCGGGCGGACAAGAGACCCAGTACTTC
-	TRBV29-1	TRBJ1-1	-	CSVEPGRGTEAFF	TGCAGCGTTGAACCAGGGAGGGGTACTGAAGCTTTCTTT
-	TRBV20-1	TRBJ2-3	TRBD2	CSASFSGGFTDTQYF	TGCAGTGCTAGCTTTAGCGGGGGCTTCACAGATACGCAGTATTTT
-	TRBV30	TRBJ2-7	TRBD2	CAWSLSGNPNEQYF	TGTGCCTGGAGCCTTAGCGGGAATCCGAACGAGCAGTACTTC
few	TRBV29-1	TRBJ1-1	-	CSVVGNTEAFF	TGCAGCGTTGTGGGCAACACTGAAGCTTTCTTT
-	TRBV7-9	TRBJ2-1	TRBD1	CASRSTQGPEQFF	TGTGCCAGCAGATCAACACAGGGGCCGGAGCAGTTCTTC